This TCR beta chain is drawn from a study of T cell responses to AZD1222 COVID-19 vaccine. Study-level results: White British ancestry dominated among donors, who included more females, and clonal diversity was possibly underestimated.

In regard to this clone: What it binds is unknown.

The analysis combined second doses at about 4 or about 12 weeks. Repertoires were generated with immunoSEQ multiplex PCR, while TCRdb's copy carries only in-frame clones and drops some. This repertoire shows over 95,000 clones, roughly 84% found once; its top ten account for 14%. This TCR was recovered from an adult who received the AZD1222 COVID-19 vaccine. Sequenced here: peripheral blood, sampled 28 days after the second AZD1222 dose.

As DNA, the CDR3 is TGTGCCAGCAGCTTAGGTCAAGGACGGCAGGGGAGGAACGAGCAGTACTTC. Translated, it gives CASSLGQGRQGRNEQYF. The chain has TRBV13 and TRBJ2-7; perhaps D is TRBD1 or TRBD2 (6 bases each). In germline, CDR1 is PRHDT, CDR2 FYEKMQ (reference sequence). The CDR3 has 17 residues. The V and J ends lost 0 bases and 5 bases respectively, with 20 bases between them.